The 8 T cell receptor beta chains in this list originate from one sample, sequenced in a study of blood T cell repertoires in COVID-19 (TCRdb year 2020). Libraries were made using the immunoSEQ multiplex PCR assay. The immuneACCESS repertoire file appears here via TCRdb, limited to in-frame rearrangements. These files lack a portion of the clones; in checked studies, under half of the deficit traces to unresolved V genes, and the cause of the others is not known. Within this sample are roughly 160,000 clones, with approximately 86% of them counted one time only. Of the sample, 3.9% falls within the top ten clones. Sequenced input: peripheral blood. The receptors shown here come from a woman between 55 and 75 years old who had recovered from COVID-19.

The V and J genes are TRBV19 and TRBJ2-7; TRBD1 agrees at 7 bases. This CDR3 is 13 amino acids long. CDR1 and CDR2 (germline): LNHDA, SQIVND (reference sequence). Losses at the gene ends were 6 bases for V and 0 bases for J; bases not matched to a gene: 2. The CDR3 coding sequence is TGTGCCAGTAGCGGGACAGCCTCCTACGAGCAGTACTTC. Translation gives CASSGTASYEQYF.

The chain has TRBV11-2 and TRBJ2-5; 8 bases are a match to TRBD2. With 3 bases clipped from V and 2 bases from J, the junction kept 8 bases outside the gene matches. The CDR3 sequence is 16 residues long. Germline lookup yields CDR1 SGHAT and CDR2 FQNNGV. The CDR3 loop reads CASSLVSGGPQETQYF. The CDR3 bases are TGTGCCAGCAGCTTGGTCAGCGGGGGCCCACAAGAGACCCAGTACTTC.

The chain couples TRBV7-3 to TRBJ2-3, with 8 bases fitting TRBD1. Germline CDR1 and CDR2: SGHTA and FQGTGA. The CDR3 has 17 residues. J gave up 4 bases and V 5 bases, and 14 bases lay outside the gene matches. CDR3 coding DNA: TGTGCCAGCAGCCCCAAGGGCAGGGGGCGGTGGGCAGATACGCAGTATTTT. This encodes CASSPKGRGRWADTQYF.

This rearrangement joins TRBV2 to TRBJ2-6, with TRBD1 identical over 9 bases. V gave up 5 bases and J gave up 0 bases; unmatched junction bases: 8. CDR1 and CDR2 from the germline V gene are SNHLY and FYNNEI. The CDR3 has 18 residues. The CDR3 DNA sequence: TGTGCCAGCAGTCTAACCGGGACAGGGAGCTCTGGGGCCAACGTCCTGACTTTC. Its protein product is CASSLTGTGSSGANVLTF.

CDR3 amino acids: CASSNPSGGAATGELFF. The CDR3 nucleotides read TGTGCCAGCAGCAACCCTAGCGGGGGGGCCGCGACCGGGGAGCTGTTTTTT. This rearrangement joins TRBV7-8 to TRBJ2-2; 12 bases are shared with TRBD2. There are 17 residues in the CDR3. The junction had 9 bases not matched to a gene; V was cut back by 5 bases and J by 5 bases. The germline V gene has CDR1 SGHVS and CDR2 FQNEAQ.

This chain links TRBV5-1 with TRBJ1-3; D not certain. V was trimmed by 0 bases and J by 0 bases, leaving 7 bases between them. This CDR3 contains 15 residues. The germline V gene encodes CDR1 SGHRS and CDR2 YFSETQ. The CDR3 loop reads CASSLGWSSGNTIYF. Written as DNA, the CDR3 is TGCGCCAGCAGCTTGGGCTGGAGCTCTGGAAACACCATATATTTT.

This chain uses TRBV5-4 with TRBJ2-5, with a possible D match to TRBD2 (5 bases). The length of the CDR3 is 14 residues. V was shortened by 0 bases and J by 8 bases, with 14 bases between the two germline ends. Germline V gene data show CDR1 as SGHNT and CDR2 as YYREEE (reference sequence). CDR3 coding DNA: TGTGCCAGCAGCTTGGGGACTGGGGTAGACACCCAGTACTTC. This translates into CASSLGTGVDTQYF.

This chain connects TRBV5-1 to TRBJ2-3; TRBD2 matches 14 bases. V lost 0 bases and J lost 0; bases outside the gene matches: 3. CDR3 length equals 18 residues. Germline CDR1 reads SGHRS; CDR2 reads YFSETQ. The CDR3 coding sequence is TGCGCCAGCAGCTTGGGGACTAGCGGGGGGTTTAGCACAGATACGCAGTATTTT. Protein sequence: CASSLGTSGGFSTDTQYF.